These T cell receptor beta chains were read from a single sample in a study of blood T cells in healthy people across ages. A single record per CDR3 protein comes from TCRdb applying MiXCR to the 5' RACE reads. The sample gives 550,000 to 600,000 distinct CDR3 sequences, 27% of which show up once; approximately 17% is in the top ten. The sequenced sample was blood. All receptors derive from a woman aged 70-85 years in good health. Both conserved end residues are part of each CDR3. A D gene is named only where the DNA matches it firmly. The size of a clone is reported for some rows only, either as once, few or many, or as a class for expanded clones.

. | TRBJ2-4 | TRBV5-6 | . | CASSLLKLSIAKNIQYF | TGTGCCAGCAGCTTGTTGAAGCTTTCTATAGCCAAAAACATTCAGTACTTC
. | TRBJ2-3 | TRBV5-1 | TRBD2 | CASTSTSGTDTQYF | TGCGCCAGCACCTCCACTAGCGGGACAGATACGCAGTATTTT
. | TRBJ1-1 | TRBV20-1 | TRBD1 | CSARDRDRGLEAFF | TGCAGTGCTAGAGACCGGGACAGGGGGCTAGAAGCTTTCTTT
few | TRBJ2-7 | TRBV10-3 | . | CAISESGRSGREEF | TGTGCCATCAGTGAGTCGGGTCGTTCGGGGCGCGAAGAGTTC
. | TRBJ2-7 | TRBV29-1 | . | CSVEGTGFQDEQYF | TGCAGCGTTGAAGGAACGGGGTTCCAAGACGAGCAGTACTTC
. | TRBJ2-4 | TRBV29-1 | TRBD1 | CSVTGGSNIQYF | TGCAGCGTTACAGGGGGCTCAAACATTCAGTACTTC
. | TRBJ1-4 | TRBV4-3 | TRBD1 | CASRQTGRSEKLFF | TGCGCCAGCAGGCAGACAGGGAGGAGTGAAAAACTGTTTTTT
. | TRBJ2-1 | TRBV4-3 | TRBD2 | CASSQGSGAASEQFF | TGCGCCAGCAGCCAGGGTAGCGGGGCAGCTTCCGAGCAGTTCTTC
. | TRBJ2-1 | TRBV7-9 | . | CASEYLGGRHNEQFF | TGTGCCAGCGAGTATCTCGGGGGTCGGCACAATGAGCAGTTCTTC
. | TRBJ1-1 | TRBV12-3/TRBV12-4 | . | CASSSRVSDTEAFF | TGTGCCAGCAGTAGCAGGGTATCCGACACTGAAGCTTTCTTT
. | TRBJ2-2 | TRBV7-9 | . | CASSLIPGKDTGELFF | TGTGCCAGCAGCTTAATCCCCGGGAAGGACACCGGGGAGCTGTTTTTT
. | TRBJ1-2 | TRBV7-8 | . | CASGPRTPEGYGYTF | TGTGCCAGCGGACCGAGGACTCCCGAGGGCTATGGCTACACCTTC
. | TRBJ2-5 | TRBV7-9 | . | CASIAQGGETQYF | TGTGCCAGCATAGCCCAGGGGGGAGAGACCCAGTACTTC
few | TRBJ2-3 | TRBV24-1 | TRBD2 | CATSAPPGPAGAYNTQYF | TGTGCCACCAGTGCCCCTCCGGGGCCAGCGGGGGCCTATAATACGCAGTATTTT
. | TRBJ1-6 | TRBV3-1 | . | CASSWDFNDSPLHF | TGTGCCAGCAGCTGGGACTTCAACGATTCACCCCTCCACTTT
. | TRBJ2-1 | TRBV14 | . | CASSQRGDYNEQFF | TGTGCCAGCAGCCAACGCGGGGACTACAATGAGCAGTTCTTC
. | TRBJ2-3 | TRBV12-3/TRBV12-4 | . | CASSLGSGSQYF | TGTGCTAGCAGTTTGGGGAGTGGTTCGCAGTATTTT
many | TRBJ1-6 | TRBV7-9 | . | CASRPNNSPLHF | TGTGCCAGCAGGCCTAATAATTCACCCCTCCACTTT
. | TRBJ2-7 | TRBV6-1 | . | CASSEGRGARSAYEQYF | TGTGCCAGCAGTGAAGGCAGGGGGGCGCGGTCGGCTTACGAGCAGTACTTC
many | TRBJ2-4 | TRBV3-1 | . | CASSLTGPVAKNIQYF | TGTGCCAGCAGCTTGACAGGACCCGTAGCCAAAAACATTCAGTACTTC
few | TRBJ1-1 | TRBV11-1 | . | CASTTRGGNTEAFF | TGTGCCAGCACCACCCGGGGTGGAAACACTGAAGCTTTCTTT
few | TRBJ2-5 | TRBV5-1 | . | CASPHSGVRSEETQYF | TGCGCCAGCCCGCACTCCGGTGTGCGGTCAGAAGAGACCCAGTACTTC
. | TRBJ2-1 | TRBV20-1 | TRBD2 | CSSPGTSNEQFF | TGCAGTTCGCCCGGGACTAGCAATGAGCAGTTCTTC
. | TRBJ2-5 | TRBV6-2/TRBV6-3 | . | CASSYRGGVEETQYF | TGTGCCAGCAGTTACCGAGGCGGGGTGGAGGAGACCCAGTACTTC
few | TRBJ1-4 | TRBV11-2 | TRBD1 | CASSLGQGESEKLFF | TGTGCCAGCAGCTTGGGACAGGGAGAGTCGGAGAAACTGTTTTTT
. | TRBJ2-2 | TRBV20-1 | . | CSAGAHDAGELFF | TGCAGTGCGGGGGCCCATGACGCCGGGGAGCTGTTTTTT
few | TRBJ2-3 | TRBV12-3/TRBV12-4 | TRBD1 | CASSTPSGQGYTDTQYF | TGTGCCAGCAGTACCCCCTCCGGACAGGGCTACACAGATACGCAGTATTTT
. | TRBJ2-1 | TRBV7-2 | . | CASSRRAGSGSYNEQFF | TGTGCCAGCAGCCGAAGGGCAGGGAGCGGGTCGTACAATGAGCAGTTCTTC
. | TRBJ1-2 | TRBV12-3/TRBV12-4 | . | CASSIRGGYTF | TGTGCCAGCAGTATCAGGGGAGGCTACACCTTC
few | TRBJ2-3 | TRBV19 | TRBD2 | CASQERGGYSTDTQYF | TGTGCCAGCCAGGAGCGGGGGGGCTATTCCACAGATACGCAGTATTTT
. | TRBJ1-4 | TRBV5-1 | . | CASSLAGIDEKLFF | TGCGCCAGCAGCTTGGCGGGAATTGATGAAAAACTGTTTTTT
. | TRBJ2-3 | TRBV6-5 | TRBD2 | CASSSSGMGTDTQYF | TGTGCCAGCAGTTCCAGCGGGATGGGCACAGATACGCAGTATTTT
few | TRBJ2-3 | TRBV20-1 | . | CSASLTSTDTQYF | TGCAGTGCTAGCCTCACCTCCACAGATACGCAGTATTTT
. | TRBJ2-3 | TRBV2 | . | CASSVVSKGDTQYF | TGTGCCAGCAGTGTTGTATCGAAGGGAGATACGCAGTATTTT
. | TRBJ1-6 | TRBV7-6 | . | CASSLNRADSPLHF | TGTGCCAGCAGCTTAAACAGGGCAGATTCACCCCTCCACTTT